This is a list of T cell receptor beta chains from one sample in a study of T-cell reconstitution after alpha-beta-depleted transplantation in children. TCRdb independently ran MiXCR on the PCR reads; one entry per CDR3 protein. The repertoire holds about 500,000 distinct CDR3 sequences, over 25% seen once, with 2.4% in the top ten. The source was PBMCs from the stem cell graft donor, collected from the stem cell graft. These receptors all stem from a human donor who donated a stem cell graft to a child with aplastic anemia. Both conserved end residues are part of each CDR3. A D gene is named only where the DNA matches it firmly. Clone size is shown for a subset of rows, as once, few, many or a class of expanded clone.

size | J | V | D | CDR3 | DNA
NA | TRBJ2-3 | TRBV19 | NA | CASSNRGPESTDTQYF | TGTGCCAGTAGTAACCGGGGACCCGAAAGCACAGATACGCAGTATTTT
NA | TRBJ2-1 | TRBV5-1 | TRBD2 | CASRFSGSSYNEQFF | TGCGCCAGCAGGTTCAGCGGGAGCTCCTACAATGAGCAGTTCTTC
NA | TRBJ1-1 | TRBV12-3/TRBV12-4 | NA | CASLGSGYTEAFF | TGTGCCTCCCTGGGGTCTGGGTACACTGAAGCTTTCTTT
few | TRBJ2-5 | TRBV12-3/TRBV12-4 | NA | CASITYVGGTQYF | TGTGCCAGCATCACCTATGTGGGTGGGACCCAGTACTTC
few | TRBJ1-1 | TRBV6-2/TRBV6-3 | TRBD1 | CASSGDRATEAFF | TGTGCCAGCAGTGGGGACAGGGCGACTGAAGCTTTCTTT
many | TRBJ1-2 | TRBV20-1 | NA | CSARDLGGYGYTF | TGCAGTGCTAGAGATCTGGGCGGCTATGGCTACACCTTC
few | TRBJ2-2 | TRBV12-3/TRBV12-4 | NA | CASSRDNTGELFF | TGTGCCAGCAGTCGCGATAACACCGGGGAGCTGTTTTTT
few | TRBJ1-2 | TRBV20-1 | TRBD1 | CSARPLGQGRGYTF | TGCAGTGCTAGGCCTCTAGGACAGGGCAGGGGCTACACCTTC
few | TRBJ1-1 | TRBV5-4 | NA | CASSLRAGGGSNTEAFF | TGTGCCAGCAGCTTGCGTGCGGGAGGTGGGTCGAACACTGAAGCTTTCTTT
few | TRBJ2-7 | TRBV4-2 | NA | CASSQDHNWDEQYF | TGTGCCAGCAGCCAAGATCATAATTGGGACGAGCAGTACTTC
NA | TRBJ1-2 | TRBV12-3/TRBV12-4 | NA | CASSSWDLRTF | TGTGCCAGCAGTTCATGGGACCTCCGCACCTTC
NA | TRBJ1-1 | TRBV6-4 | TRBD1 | CASSWPRDSPPTEAFF | TGTGCCAGCAGTTGGCCCCGGGACAGCCCTCCCACTGAAGCTTTCTTT
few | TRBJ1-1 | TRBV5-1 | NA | CASSAPGPEAFF | TGCGCCAGCAGCGCACCGGGTCCTGAAGCTTTCTTT
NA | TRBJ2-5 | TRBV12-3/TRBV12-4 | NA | CASSQRAGTQYF | TGTGCCAGCAGCCAACGGGCGGGCACCCAGTACTTC
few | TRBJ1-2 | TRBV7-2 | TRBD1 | CASSSTRDRGGYTF | TGTGCCAGCAGCTCAACCCGGGACAGGGGCGGCTACACCTTC
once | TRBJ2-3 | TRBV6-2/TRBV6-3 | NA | CASSSIWASTDTQYF | TGTGCCAGCAGCTCCATCTGGGCGTCCACAGATACGCAGTATTTT
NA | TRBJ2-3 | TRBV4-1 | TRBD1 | CASSQLDRAITDTQYF | TGCGCCAGCAGCCAACTGGACAGGGCTATCACAGATACGCAGTATTTT
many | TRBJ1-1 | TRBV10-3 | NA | CAISEGVNTEAFF | TGTGCCATCAGTGAGGGGGTGAACACTGAAGCTTTCTTT
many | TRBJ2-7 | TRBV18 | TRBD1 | CASSRTGDEQYF | TGTGCCAGCTCACGGACAGGGGACGAGCAGTACTTC
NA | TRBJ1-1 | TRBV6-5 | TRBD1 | CASSYLAGGGMTFF | TGTGCCAGCAGTTACCTTGCAGGGGGCGGGATGACTTTCTTT
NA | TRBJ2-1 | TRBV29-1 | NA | CSAYDLSSYNEQFF | TGCAGCGCTTATGATTTAAGCTCCTACAATGAGCAGTTCTTC
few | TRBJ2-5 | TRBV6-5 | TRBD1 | CASSLGQGGTQYF | TGTGCCAGCAGTTTGGGACAGGGGGGGACCCAGTACTTC
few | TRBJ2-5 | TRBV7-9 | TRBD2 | CASSYGLAGVGETQYF | TGTGCCAGCAGCTACGGACTAGCGGGAGTTGGGGAGACCCAGTACTTC
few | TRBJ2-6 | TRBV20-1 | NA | CSASPAGRGLGANVLTF | TGCAGTGCTAGTCCGGCGGGAAGGGGACTCGGGGCCAACGTCCTGACTTTC
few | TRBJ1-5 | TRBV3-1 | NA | CASSHMGNNQPQHF | TGTGCCAGCAGCCATATGGGGAACAATCAGCCCCAGCATTTT
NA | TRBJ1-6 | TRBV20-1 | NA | CSARDMTARNSPLHF | TGCAGTGCTAGAGATATGACAGCGAGGAATTCACCCCTCCACTTT
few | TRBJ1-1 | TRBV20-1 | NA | CSAQTGHLNTEAFF | TGCAGTGCTCAAACGGGACATCTGAACACTGAAGCTTTCTTT
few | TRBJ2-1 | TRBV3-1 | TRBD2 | CASSQEASGQSSYNEQFF | TGTGCCAGCAGCCAAGAGGCTAGCGGTCAGAGCTCCTACAATGAGCAGTTCTTC
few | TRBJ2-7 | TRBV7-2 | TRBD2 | CASSLGLAGGVYEQYF | TGTGCCAGCAGCTTAGGGCTAGCGGGAGGGGTCTACGAGCAGTACTTC
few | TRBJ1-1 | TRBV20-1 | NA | CSARDGGAHTEAFF | TGCAGTGCTAGAGATGGAGGGGCGCACACTGAAGCTTTCTTT
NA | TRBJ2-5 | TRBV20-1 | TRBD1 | CSAPGQGRRVETQYF | TGCAGTGCTCCCGGACAGGGGCGGCGGGTAGAGACCCAGTACTTC
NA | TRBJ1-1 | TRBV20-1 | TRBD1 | CSASTGPEAFF | TGCAGTGCATCGACAGGGCCTGAAGCTTTCTTT
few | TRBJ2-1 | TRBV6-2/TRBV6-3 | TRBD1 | CASSCFSDRCEQFF | TGTGCCAGCAGTTGTTTCTCGGACAGGTGTGAGCAGTTCTTC
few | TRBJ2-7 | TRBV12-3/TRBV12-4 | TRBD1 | CASSSTGTGPDEQYF | TGTGCCAGCAGTTCCACCGGGACAGGGCCGGACGAGCAGTACTTC
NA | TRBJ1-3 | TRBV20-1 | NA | CSATISGNTIYF | TGCAGTGCTACTATCTCTGGAAACACCATATATTTT
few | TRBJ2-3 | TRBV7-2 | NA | CASSLAGGGDTQYF | TGTGCCAGCAGCTTGGCTGGGGGGGGCGATACGCAGTATTTT
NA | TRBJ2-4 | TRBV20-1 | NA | CSATIEVAKNIQYF | TGCAGTGCTACGATTGAAGTAGCCAAAAACATTCAGTACTTC
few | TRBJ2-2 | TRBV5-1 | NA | CASSLDGHLFSSNTGELFF | TGCGCCAGCAGCTTGGATGGACACTTGTTTTCATCGAACACCGGGGAGCTGTTTTTT
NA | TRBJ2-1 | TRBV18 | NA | CASSHGTLGYDEQFF | TGTGCCAGCTCTCACGGCACCTTAGGGTACGATGAGCAGTTCTTC
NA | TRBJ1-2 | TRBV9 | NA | CASSVQGANYGYTF | TGTGCCAGCAGCGTCCAGGGAGCTAACTATGGCTACACCTTC